The subject of this entry is one T cell receptor (beta chain). CDR3 size: 18 residues. V lost 0 bases to trimming and J lost 3 bases; unmatched junction nucleotides: 13. The V gene's germline CDR1 is SGHRS and CDR2 YFSETQ. Recovery among Cohort 3 donors was established by two negative PCRs, clearance, or symptom resolution. The data were taken from a study of blood T cell repertoires in COVID-19. For the study at large: Samples representing acute and convalescent COVID-19 were sourced from the United States, Italy and Spain. In each case, the material was cDNA or gDNA derived from T cells, B-cell-depleted T cells, or PBMCs.

Method: immunoSEQ multiplex PCR; TCRdb's copy keeps in-frame clones and lacks some. This sample carries around 300,000 clones, approximately 92% of them seen once, and the ten largest clones take 2.4%. This TCR was recovered from a woman between 18 and 29 years old who had recovered from COVID-19. The specimen was PBMCs or T cells enriched from blood (not recorded which). This chain connects TRBV5-1 to TRBJ2-7; TRBD2 matches at 9 bases. CDR3 sequence reads: CASSLEGSGGPNYYEQYF. The CDR3 DNA reads as TGCGCCAGCAGCTTGGAAGGTAGCGGGGGCCCTAATTACTACGAGCAGTACTTC.